Below, 12 T cell receptor beta chains from the same sample are listed, as sequenced in a study of T cell responses to AZD1222 COVID-19 vaccine. Assay: immunoSEQ multiplex PCR; the TCRdb copy retains only in-frame clones and omits some. Of roughly 150,000 clones in the sample, around 85% are singletons; the top ten hold roughly 6.9%. Sequences were derived from peripheral blood, sampled after recovery from COVID-19. Every receptor here comes from an adult who had recovered from COVID-19.

The chain employs TRBV5-1 and TRBJ2-7; 7 bases map to TRBD1. CDR1 SGHRS and CDR2 YFSETQ come from the germline V gene. The CDR3 extends over 14 amino acids. J lost 1 base, V lost 5 bases, and 6 bases had no gene match. The CDR3 DNA sequence: TGCGCCAGCAGACGGGACAGTGGTTCCTACGAGCAGTACTTC. It yields the protein CASRRDSGSYEQYF.

The chain carries TRBV5-1 and TRBJ2-1; TRBD2 is a possible D gene (6 bases). V was shortened by 0 bases and J by 7 bases, with 11 bases between the two germline ends. This CDR3 contains 14 residues. Per germline, CDR1 SGHRS and CDR2 YFSETQ. As DNA, the CDR3 is TGCGCCAGCAGCTTGGTCCGACTAGGGAATGAGCAGTTCTTC. It is translated as CASSLVRLGNEQFF.

CDR3 sequence (DNA): TGTGCCAGCAAAGCTTACCACTCTGGGGCCAACGTCCTGACTTTC. Translating gives CASKAYHSGANVLTF. The chain recombines TRBV28 with TRBJ2-6, with D uncertain. Trimming left V 7 bases short and J 0 bases short, with 10 bases between. The CDR3 spans 15 residues. Per germline, CDR1 MDHEN and CDR2 SYDVKM.

In regard to this clone: This sample includes further DNA sequences coding for the same CDR3. The rearrangement uses TRBV6-1 and TRBJ1-2, with D possibly being TRBD1 (5 bases). The CDR3 loop spans 14 amino acids. Germline CDR1 MNHNS, CDR2 SASEGT. V lost 0 bases and J 5 bases, leaving 10 bases between the germline ends. CDR3 bases: TGTGCCAGCAGTGAAGCGCGTGGGGGATATGGCTACACCTTC. It codes for CASSEARGGYGYTF.

The rearrangement joins TRBV9 to TRBJ1-1, with D possibly TRBD1 on 5 matching bases. Per the germline V gene, CDR1 is SGDLS and CDR2 is YYNGEE. This CDR3 has 15 amino acids. V lost 0 bases and J 1 base, leaving 10 bases between the germline ends. The CDR3: CASSVGLGQNTEAFF. The CDR3 DNA sequence: TGTGCCAGCAGCGTAGGTTTGGGGCAGAACACTGAAGCTTTCTTT.

This chain joins TRBV19 and TRBJ1-4; a weak D match, TRBD1 (6 bases). V was trimmed by 5 bases and J by 0 bases, leaving 10 bases between them. CDR3 length: 15 amino acids. CDR1 LNHDA and CDR2 SQIVND come from the germline V gene (reference sequence). The CDR3: CASSPGQPTNEKLFF. In nucleotides, the CDR3 is TGTGCCAGTAGTCCCGGACAGCCAACTAATGAAAAACTGTTTTTT.

This clone was counted once. The V and J genes are TRBV28 and TRBJ1-6, with a possible D match to TRBD1 (6 bases). The CDR3 sequence is 16 residues long. Trimming shortened V by 2 bases and J by 10 bases, and 18 bases separated the two germline ends. Germline V gene data show CDR1 as MDHEN and CDR2 as SYDVKM. CDR3 nucleotides: TGTGCCAGCAGTTTAGGGGGGGCCGACAGGATATCACCCCTCCACTTT. Its protein product is CASSLGGADRISPLHF.

CDR3 bases: TGTGCCAGCAGCCGAAATGGGGTCTCCGGGACTAGCGGCTCTCTCTGGATCCAAGAGACCCAGTACTTC. Its translation is CASSRNGVSGTSGSLWIQETQYF. The chain recombines TRBV4-2 with TRBJ2-5; TRBD2 matches at 11 bases. In germline, CDR1 is LGHNA, CDR2 YNFKEQ. The CDR3 is 23 amino acids. The trim removed 4 bases at V and 1 base at J, leaving 26 bases unmatched.

The chain is built from TRBV10-3 and TRBJ1-3; the D is unclear. Germline assignment: CDR1 ENHRY and CDR2 SYGVKD. The CDR3 spans 13 residues. Deletions cut 10 bases from V and 2 bases from J, with 12 bases between. CDR3 DNA sequence: TGTGCCAGCCGTGCGGGTCCTGGAAACACCATATATTTT. Amino acid sequence: CASRAGPGNTIYF.

This clone has only a few counts. This rearrangement joins TRBV7-2 to TRBJ2-1; TRBD2 agrees at 7 bases. V shed 1 base and J 16 bases; nucleotides not matched to a gene: 10. Germline loops: CDR1 SGHTA, CDR2 FQGNSA. The CDR3 consists of 13 residues. CDR3 nucleotide sequence: TGTGCCAGCAGCTTAGTCGGGCTAGCGGACTTCTTCTTC. Translation: CASSLVGLADFFF.

The count of this clone is one. The chain joins TRBV28 to TRBJ1-1; D unresolved. Germline V gene lookup returns CDR1 MDHEN and CDR2 SYDVKM. The germline V and J ends were trimmed by 4 bases and 5 bases, with 8 bases remaining between them. CDR3 length: 12 amino acids. The CDR3 DNA follows: TGTGCCAGCAGTTCGCCAGGTACTGAAGCTTTCTTT. Amino acid sequence: CASSSPGTEAFF.

The chain links TRBV12-3 or TRBV12-4 to TRBJ1-1; 9 bases align to TRBD1. V lost 6 bases to trimming and J lost 8 bases; unmatched junction nucleotides: 7. The CDR3 loop spans 13 amino acids. DNA of the CDR3: TGTGCCAGCAGCCCACAGGGGGCAAGCGAAGCTTTCTTT. Protein product: CASSPQGASEAFF.